This T cell receptor beta chain was sequenced during a study of cytomegalovirus exposure and HLA in healthy donors. Findings and limits, study-wide: As a later analysis revealed, the rate of TCR association differed by HLA locus, with DRB1 most and HLA-C fewest.

Remarks on this clone: Its target is not known. The germline gene is not matched at one end of the junction; a read error may be the cause.

The CDR3 is made up of 12 amino acids. The germline V gene has CDR1 SEHNR and CDR2 FQNEAQ (reference sequence). PCR primers comprised 60 Vbeta and 13 Jbeta primers. The method was immunoSEQ multiplex PCR; TCRdb's version includes in-frame clones alone and lacks a portion of them. Here the sample spans over 50,000 clones, more than 70% being singletons. This TCR was sampled from a man in his fifties in good health and CMV-seropositive. The chain recombines TRBV7-9 with TRBJ1-6, with 8 bases lining up with TRBD1. What was sequenced was PBMCs. The CDR3, as DNA: TGTTCCAGCAGCCCCCAGACAGGGGCGCTCCACTTT. This gives the protein CSSSPQTGALHF.